These 30 T cell receptor beta chains came from one sample sequenced in a study of OX40 agonist ivuxolimab in advanced cancers. Generated by immunoSEQ multiplex PCR, the TCRdb table keeps only in-frame clones and is missing some. The sample shows about 100,000 clones, about 91% of them seen only once. The starting material was CD4+ or CD8+ T cells sorted from blood, obtained in a trial of the OX40 agonist ivuxolimab. These receptors came from an adult with an advanced solid tumor such as melanoma, head and neck, liver or kidney cancer.

In this sample, this clone turned up once. The V call is TRBV4-1, the J call TRBJ1-5; no clear D. V lost 2 bases and J 0 bases, leaving 8 bases between the germline ends. Germline V CDR1 and CDR2: MGHRA, YSYEKL. The CDR3 runs to 15 residues. CDR3 residues: CASSQPEYSNQPQHF. The CDR3 DNA is TGCGCCAGCAGCCAACCTGAGTATAGCAATCAGCCCCAGCATTTT.

The chain couples TRBV27 to TRBJ2-7, with no clear D. The CDR3 sequence is 14 residues long. Trimming took 6 bases from V and 6 from J, leaving 18 bases between them. The germline CDR1 and CDR2 sequences are MNHEY and SMNVEV (reference sequence). In nucleotides, the CDR3 is TGTGCCAGCAGCCGCCCGACGGTACCATCCGAGCAGTACTTC. It encodes CASSRPTVPSEQYF.

The gene calls are TRBV7-3 and TRBJ2-2; D could derive from TRBD1 or TRBD2 (6 bases each). This CDR3 has 16 amino acids. Germline CDR1 reads SGHTA; CDR2 reads FQGTGA. V shed 4 bases and J shed 7 bases, with 19 bases lying between them. CDR3 bases: TGTGCCAGCAGCTCTCAATTCTTCGGGGGCGACGGGGAGCTGTTTTTT. Protein: CASSSQFFGGDGELFF. The full variable domain, completed using reference TRBV7-3 and TRBJ2-2, is GAGVSQTPSNKVTEKGKYVELRCDPISGHTALYWYRQSLGQGPEFLIYFQGTGAADDSGLPNDRFFAVRPEGSVSTLKIQRTERGDSAVYLCASSSQFFGGDGELFFGEGSRLTVL.

In this sample, this clone turned up a few times. This chain joins TRBV2 and TRBJ1-5, with D unresolved. This CDR3 has 10 amino acids. V lost 5 bases and J 9 bases, leaving 5 bases between the germline ends. CDR1 SNHLY and CDR2 FYNNEI come from the germline V gene. The CDR3 region has the DNA TGTGCCAGCAGTATGGTGCCCCAGCATTTT. Its translation is CASSMVPQHF.

This chain connects TRBV7-9 to TRBJ2-5; D remains ambiguous. V lost 0 bases to trimming and J lost 7 bases, with 9 bases between them. Looked up from germline, CDR1 is SEHNR and CDR2 is FQNEAQ (reference sequence). This CDR3 has 13 amino acids. The CDR3 protein is CASSLAPVGTQYF. CDR3 sequence (DNA): TGTGCCAGCAGCTTAGCCCCAGTGGGGACCCAGTACTTC.

In this sample, this clone turned up once. The chain has TRBV4-1 and TRBJ2-1; D unresolved. CDR1 is MGHRA and CDR2 is YSYEKL in the germline V gene. The length of the CDR3 is 16 residues. The V and J ends lost 1 base and 8 bases respectively, with 18 bases between them. The CDR3, as DNA: TGCGCCAGCAGCCAAGGTACAAGGGTGGGTCTGGATGAGCAGTTCTTC. This translates into CASSQGTRVGLDEQFF.

The V gene is TRBV6-1, the J gene TRBJ1-4, with a tentative D call TRBD1 (5 bases). Germline CDR1 is MNHNS and CDR2 is SASEGT. V was cut by 4 bases and J by 5 bases, with 8 bases left in between. The CDR3 has 13 amino acids. CDR3 sequence reads: CASSGGANEKLFF. For the CDR3, the DNA is TGTGCCAGCAGTGGTGGGGCGAATGAAAAACTGTTTTTT.

The CDR3 sequence: CASSLRSLGSWNTGELFF. In DNA form, the CDR3 reads TGTGCCAGCAGCTTACGTTCCCTAGGTAGTTGGAACACCGGGGAGCTGTTTTTT. This chain links TRBV7-9 with TRBJ2-2; D not certain. The CDR3 is 18 amino acids. V lost 2 bases to trimming and J lost 1 base, with 17 bases between them. The germline gives CDR1 SEHNR, CDR2 FQNEAQ (reference sequence).

The rearrangement links TRBV30 to TRBJ1-5; tentative D call: TRBD1 (6 bases). Between the trimmed V and J ends, which lost 8 bases and 5 bases, there was a span of 16 bases. The CDR3 loop spans 13 amino acids. In germline, CDR1 is GTSNPN, CDR2 SVGIG (reference sequence). The DNA of the CDR3 is TGTGCCACATACAGGGCCTTAGATCAGCCCCAGCATTTT. This encodes CATYRALDQPQHF. The full variable domain, its missing parts supplied by reference TRBV30 and TRBJ1-5, is SQTIHQWPATLVQPVGSPLSLECTVEGTSNPNLYWYRQAAGRGLQLLFYSVGIGQISSEVPQNLSASRPQDRQFILSSKKLLLSDSGFYLCATYRALDQPQHFGDGTRLSIL.

The chain couples TRBV7-3 to TRBJ2-1, with a possible D match to TRBD1 (5 bases). Trimming removed 5 bases at V and 2 bases at J, with 10 bases between. Germline assignment: CDR1 SGHTA and CDR2 FQGTGA. This CDR3 is 14 amino acids long. CDR3 in DNA: TGTGCCAGCAGCCGCGTAGGGGCCTACAATGAGCAGTTCTTC. This translates into CASSRVGAYNEQFF.

The rearrangement uses TRBV5-5 and TRBJ1-5, with 7 bases lining up with TRBD1. The V gene end was trimmed by 4 bases and the J gene end by 5 bases; junction bases not matched to a gene: 9. Per the germline V gene, CDR1 is SGHKS and CDR2 is YYEKEE (reference sequence). This CDR3 region has 15 residues. CDR3 protein: CASSRTTGTDQPQHF. For the CDR3, the DNA is TGTGCCAGCAGCCGAACGACAGGGACTGATCAGCCCCAGCATTTT.

The chain links TRBV5-1 to TRBJ1-3, with D unresolved. The germline V gene encodes CDR1 SGHRS and CDR2 YFSETQ. V dropped 4 bases and J dropped 0 bases, with 14 bases sitting between them. CDR3 length equals 16 residues. CDR3 coding DNA: TGCGCCAGCAGCCAAATCCCGGATTTCTCTGGAAACACCATATATTTT. Translation gives CASSQIPDFSGNTIYF.

The chain has TRBV7-9 and TRBJ1-1; 7 bases map to TRBD1. Per germline, CDR1 SEHNR and CDR2 FQNEAQ (reference sequence). Unmatched junction bases numbered 12, after V lost 5 bases and J lost 0 bases. This CDR3 contains 17 residues. CDR3 region: CASSPDRASLMNTEAFF. The CDR3 region has the DNA TGTGCCAGCAGCCCTGACAGGGCTTCCCTGATGAACACTGAAGCTTTCTTT. Using reference TRBV7-9 and TRBJ1-1 for the parts outside the CDR3, the full variable domain is DTGVSQNPRHKITKRGQNVTFRCDPISEHNRLYWYRQTLGQGPEFLTYFQNEAQLEKSRLLSDRFSAERPKGSFSTLEIQRTEQGDSAMYLCASSPDRASLMNTEAFFGQGTRLTVV.

V is TRBV11-2 and J is TRBJ1-2; D gene ambiguous. The CDR3 contains 13 residues. The V end was cut by 5 bases, the J end by 3 bases, with 10 bases between. Germline CDR1 SGHAT, CDR2 FQNNGV. CDR3 protein: CASSPTPDYGYTF. CDR3 bases: TGTGCCAGCAGCCCCACCCCGGACTATGGCTACACCTTC. The full variable domain, rest sourced from reference TRBV11-2 and TRBJ1-2, is EAGVAQSPRYKIIEKRQSVAFWCNPISGHATLYWYQQILGQGPKLLIQFQNNGVVDDSQLPKDRFSAERLKGVDSTLKIQPAKLEDSAVYLCASSPTPDYGYTFGSGTRLTVV.

The gene calls are TRBV4-1 and TRBJ2-7; tentatively, D is TRBD1 or TRBD2 (5 bases each). Germline V gives CDR1 MGHRA, CDR2 YSYEKL. Trimming removed 0 bases at V and 6 bases at J, with 12 bases between. The CDR3 extends over 14 amino acids. CDR3 residues: CASSQDRGRFEQYF. The DNA of the CDR3 is TGCGCCAGCAGCCAAGATCGGGGACGATTCGAGCAGTACTTC.

The rearrangement uses TRBV5-1 and TRBJ1-2; D is unresolved. CDR3 length equals 13 residues. Germline assignment: CDR1 SGHRS and CDR2 YFSETQ. Trimming removed 0 bases from V and 2 bases from J, with 5 bases in between. This CDR3 reads CASSLAVNYGYTF. In DNA, the CDR3 is TGCGCCAGCAGCTTGGCGGTGAACTATGGCTACACCTTC.

CDR3 in DNA: TGTGCCAGCAGCTGGGACAGGGGAGGGGAGCAGTTCTTC. Protein: CASSWDRGGEQFF. V gene TRBV5-6 combines with J gene TRBJ2-1; 10 bases are a match to TRBD1. This CDR3 is built from 13 residues. The ends lost 3 bases at V and 10 bases at J; junction bases unmatched: 4. From germline, CDR1 is SGHDT and CDR2 YYEEEE.

The chain carries TRBV7-8 and TRBJ1-4; 11 bases map to TRBD1. The germline gives CDR1 SGHVS, CDR2 FQNEAQ. The CDR3 sequence is 17 residues long. The junction had 8 bases not matched to a gene; V was cut back by 4 bases and J by 4 bases. DNA of the CDR3: TGTGCCAGCAGCTCCCCGGACAGGGGGCGTTTTAATGAAAAACTGTTTTTT. Protein: CASSSPDRGRFNEKLFF.

V and J are TRBV20-1 and TRBJ2-1; D remains ambiguous. CDR3 length: 10 residues. V lost 5 bases and J lost 7, with 6 bases in between. Per germline, CDR1 DFQATT and CDR2 SNEGSKA (reference sequence). The CDR3 here is CSAVGNEQFF. As DNA, the CDR3 is TGCAGTGCTGTAGGAAATGAGCAGTTCTTC.

In DNA form, the CDR3 reads TGTGCCAGCAGCCAAGATGGTAGCTCGAACACCGGGGAGCTGTTTTTT. It translates to CASSQDGSSNTGELFF. V gene TRBV4-2 combines with J gene TRBJ2-2; D remains ambiguous. The ends were cut back, 0 bases at V and 0 bases at J, with 8 bases in the middle. This CDR3 region has 16 residues. CDR1 and CDR2 (germline): LGHNA, YNFKEQ.

V usage is TRBV7-6 and J usage is TRBJ1-1, with TRBD1 matching 9 bases. The CDR3 runs 15 residues. The J segment lost 1 base and the V segment lost 2 bases, leaving 2 bases of the junction unmatched. Per the germline V gene, CDR1 is SGHVS and CDR2 is FNYEAQ. CDR3 DNA: TGTGCCAGCAGCTTACCGGGACAGGGGAACACTGAAGCTTTCTTT. Protein sequence: CASSLPGQGNTEAFF.

The chain is built from TRBV5-1 and TRBJ2-3, with 9 nucleotides matching TRBD2. This CDR3 has 17 residues. From germline, CDR1 is SGHRS and CDR2 YFSETQ. With 0 bases clipped from V and 0 bases from J, the junction kept 5 bases outside the gene matches. CDR3: CASSLATSGYSTDTQYF. The CDR3 nucleotides are TGCGCCAGCAGCTTGGCCACTAGCGGGTATAGCACAGATACGCAGTATTTT.

The chain uses TRBV28 and TRBJ1-5, with 9 bases fitting TRBD1. The CDR3 length is 13 residues. The germline gives CDR1 MDHEN, CDR2 SYDVKM. Trimming removed 6 bases from V and 4 bases from J; junction bases left unmatched: 1. In DNA, the CDR3 is TGTGCCAGCAGCGGACAGGGGAATCAGCCCCAGCATTTT. Its protein product is CASSGQGNQPQHF.

The chain recombines TRBV19 with TRBJ1-4; D remains ambiguous. V was cut by 7 bases and J by 0 bases, with 15 bases left in between. Germline V lookup: CDR1 LNHDA, CDR2 SQIVND (reference sequence). CDR3 size: 16 residues. Here the CDR3 reads CASTPRLRTTNEKLFF. For the CDR3, the DNA is TGTGCCAGTACCCCTCGTTTAAGGACAACTAATGAAAAACTGTTTTTT.

V gene TRBV6-5 combines with J gene TRBJ2-5; perhaps D is TRBD1 or TRBD2 (5 bases each). The CDR3 is 14 amino acids. From germline, CDR1 is MNHEY and CDR2 SVGAGI. The V and J ends lost 6 bases and 4 bases respectively, with 15 bases between them. Written as DNA, the CDR3 is TGTGCCAGCAGCCCCGGGGCTTTCGGAGAGACCCAGTACTTC. Its translation: CASSPGAFGETQYF.

Written as DNA, the CDR3 is TGCAGCGTCATGGACGATTTCAATCAGCCCCAGCATTTT. Encoded protein: CSVMDDFNQPQHF. The chain recombines TRBV29-1 with TRBJ1-5; D unresolved. Germline lookup yields CDR1 SQVTM and CDR2 ANQGSEA. The CDR3 is 13 amino acids. Trimming pared 6 bases from V and 3 bases from J, leaving 12 bases between.

With respect to this clone: One junction end does not reproduce the germline sequence, and a read error may be involved. This CDR3 is CASSPLPSRVFSDTQYF. DNA of the CDR3: TGTGCCAGCTCGCCACTACCAAGCAGGGTGTTTTCAGATACGCAGTATTTT. The chain carries TRBV18 and TRBJ2-3; weak D call: TRBD1 (5 bases). Germline loops: CDR1 KGHSH, CDR2 LQKENI. CDR3 length: 17 amino acids.

This clone was detected only a few times. CDR3 coding DNA: TGTGCCAGTAGTTCCTGGCCGAACACCGGGGAGCTGTTTTTT. It translates to CASSSWPNTGELFF. This chain uses TRBV19 with TRBJ2-2; no clear D gene. V was pared by 5 bases and J by 0 bases, with 7 bases between. The CDR3 has 14 residues. CDR1 and CDR2 (germline): LNHDA, SQIVND (reference sequence).

The J gene is TRBJ2-1, the V gene TRBV5-1; tentatively, D is TRBD1 or TRBD2 (5 bases each). Between the trimmed V and J ends, which lost 3 bases and 7 bases, there was a span of 20 bases. Germline loops: CDR1 SGHRS, CDR2 YFSETQ. The CDR3 has 16 residues. For the CDR3, the DNA is TGCGCCAGCAGCTCCAACTCCGGGGCCTTGGGGAATGAGCAGTTCTTC. Translated: CASSSNSGALGNEQFF.

The V and J genes are TRBV11-2 and TRBJ2-3, with D perhaps TRBD2 (5 bases). The CDR3 has 17 amino acids. Trimming pared 4 bases from V and 3 bases from J, leaving 20 bases between. Germline lookup yields CDR1 SGHAT and CDR2 FQNNGV. The CDR3 region is CASSSGVRGYRTDTQYF. CDR3 nucleotides: TGTGCCAGCAGCTCCGGGGTTCGCGGGTACCGAACAGATACGCAGTATTTT.